One sample yielded the 5 T cell receptor beta chains listed below, sequenced in a study of a mutant IDH1 vaccine in newly diagnosed glioma. Time point defined: week 35, safety follow-up. A 20-mer mutant IDH1 peptide at 300 ug was injected subcutaneously with topical imiquimod. For these TCRs, the target antigens are not known. TCRdb's copy holds only in-frame clones and misses some; the assay was immunoSEQ multiplex PCR. The sample includes tens of thousands of clones, around 92% seen only once; the top ten take 2.3%. The material was PBMCs, obtained from a glioma patient whose treatment included an IDH1 peptide vaccine. These receptors were collected from a man aged 50-59 years with glioma.

The chain couples TRBV6-1 to TRBJ1-1; a weak D match, TRBD1 (5 bases). V lost 6 bases, J lost 1 base, and 9 bases lay in between. From germline, CDR1 is MNHNS and CDR2 SASEGT. There are 13 residues in the CDR3. The chain's CDR3 is CASRWGRNTEAFF. The CDR3, as DNA: TGTGCCAGCAGGTGGGGACGGAACACTGAAGCTTTCTTT.

CDR3 sequence: CASSLGLATTDTQYF. The CDR3 coding sequence is TGTGCCAGCAGCTTGGGACTAGCGACCACAGATACGCAGTATTTT. The chain carries TRBV5-5 and TRBJ2-3, with TRBD2 matching 8 bases. The CDR3 consists of 15 residues. CDR1 and CDR2 (germline): SGHKS, YYEKEE (reference sequence). V was pared by 0 bases and J by 2 bases, with 2 bases of the junction left unmatched.

The CDR3 coding sequence is TGTGCCAGCTCCTGGGGGTTGGGAACTGAAGCTTTCTTT. Amino acid sequence: CASSWGLGTEAFF. The rearrangement uses TRBV18 and TRBJ1-1; TRBD1 might be the D (5 bases). V lost 6 bases, J lost 5 bases, and 13 bases lay in between. The CDR3 spans 13 residues. CDR1 and CDR2 from the germline V gene are KGHSH and LQKENI. The full variable domain, in which reference TRBV18 and TRBJ1-1 provide the parts outside the CDR3, is NAGVMQNPRHLVRRRGQEARLRCSPMKGHSHVYWYRQLPEEGLKFMVYLQKENIIDESGMPKERFSAEFPKEGPSILRIQQVVRGDSAAYFCASSWGLGTEAFFGQGTRLTVV.

The rearrangement links TRBV20-1 to TRBJ2-7; D is undetermined. There are 11 residues in the CDR3. Trimming took 6 bases from V and 7 from J, leaving 13 bases between them. Germline V lookup: CDR1 DFQATT, CDR2 SNEGSKA (reference sequence). The CDR3 DNA sequence: TGCAGTGCCCAAGTTGGGGTTGAGCAGTACTTC. It translates to CSAQVGVEQYF.

This chain links TRBV7-8 with TRBJ2-5; perhaps TRBD1 as D (6 bases). Looked up from germline, CDR1 is SGHVS and CDR2 is FQNEAQ. The V end lost 2 bases, the J end lost 10 bases, and 20 bases lay between the germline ends. The CDR3 has 15 residues. Written as DNA, the CDR3 is TGTGCCAGCAGCTTACCGCCAGGGGCCAACGGGGTCCAGTACTTC. Protein sequence: CASSLPPGANGVQYF.